This TCR beta chain was documented in a study of T-cell memory formation after mild COVID-19. Broader study findings: There were some responding clones in pre-infection memory, which suggested that cross-reactive memory had joined.

About this clonotype itself: Its matching antigen is unknown.

CDR1 is SGHTA, CDR2 FQGNSA, per germline. V dropped 0 bases and J dropped 10; count of bases not matched to a gene: 8. The CDR3 sequence is 16 residues long. MiXCR, applied by TCRdb to the 5' RACE reads, yields one record per CDR3 protein. The data contain about 400,000 distinct CDR3 sequences, approximately 14% of them singletons. Sequencing input: PBMCs or a T cell subset sorted from them (not recorded which). The chain joins TRBV7-2 to TRBJ2-1; 11 nucleotides match TRBD2. This clonotype originated in a man between 18 and 35 years old who had mild COVID-19 (a few samples of this study predate the infection). Cell type and time point are not known. CDR3 in amino acids: CASSLAGSTSGIEQFF. The DNA of the CDR3 is TGTGCCAGCAGCTTAGCGGGTTCGACTAGCGGGATCGAGCAGTTCTTC.